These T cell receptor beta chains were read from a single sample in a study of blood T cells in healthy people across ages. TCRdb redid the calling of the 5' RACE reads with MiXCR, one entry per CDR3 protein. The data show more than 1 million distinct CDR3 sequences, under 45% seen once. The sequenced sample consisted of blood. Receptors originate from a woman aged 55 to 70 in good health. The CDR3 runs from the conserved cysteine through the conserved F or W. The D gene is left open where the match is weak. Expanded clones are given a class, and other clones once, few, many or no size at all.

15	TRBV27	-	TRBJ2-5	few	TGTGCCAGCAGTTTATTATCTAGCGGGGACAGGGCCCAGTACTTC	CASSLLSSGDRAQYF
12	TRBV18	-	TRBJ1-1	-	TGTGCCAGCTCGAGCCAGGGCACTGAAGCTTTCTTT	CASSSQGTEAFF
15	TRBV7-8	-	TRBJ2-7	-	TGTGCCAGCAGCTTAGAGGCCCGGGGGAACTACGAGCAGTACTTC	CASSLEARGNYEQYF
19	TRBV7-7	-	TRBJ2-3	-	TGTGCCAGCAGCATTAGACCCGTAGGCGGCGGGACAGTGACAGATACGCAGTATTTT	CASSIRPVGGGTVTDTQYF
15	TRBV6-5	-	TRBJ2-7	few	TGTGCCAGCAGTTACTCCGGGACCGACTCCTACGAGCAGTACTTC	CASSYSGTDSYEQYF
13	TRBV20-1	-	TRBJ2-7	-	TGCGGTGCGGCGGGGGACAGAGCCTACGAGCAGTACTTC	CGAAGDRAYEQYF
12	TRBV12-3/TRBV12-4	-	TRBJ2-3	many	TGTGCCAGCAGAGCTAGCACAGATACGCAGTATTTT	CASRASTDTQYF
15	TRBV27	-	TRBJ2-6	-	TGTGCCAGCAGTCCCGGGTCCGCTGGGGCCAACGTCCTGACTTTC	CASSPGSAGANVLTF
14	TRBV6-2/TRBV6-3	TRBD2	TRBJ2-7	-	TGTGCCAGCACCACGGGGGGTAAAAGCTACGAGCAGTACTTC	CASTTGGKSYEQYF
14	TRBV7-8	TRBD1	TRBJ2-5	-	TGTGCCAGCAGCCCCGGGACAGAAAAAGAGACCCAGTACTTC	CASSPGTEKETQYF
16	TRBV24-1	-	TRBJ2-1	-	TGTGCCACCAGTGACCCCGGGGCGAGCTCCTACAATGAGCAGTTCTTC	CATSDPGASSYNEQFF
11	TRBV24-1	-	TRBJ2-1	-	TGTGCCACCAGTGGGGGTCATGAGCAGTTCTTC	CATSGGHEQFF
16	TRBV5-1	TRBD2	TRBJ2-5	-	TGCGCCAGCAGCCATGGGCTAGCGGGAGTAGGAGAGACCCAGTACTTC	CASSHGLAGVGETQYF
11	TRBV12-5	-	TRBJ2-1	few	TGTGCTAGTGCCAACATCAATGAGCAGTTCTTC	CASANINEQFF
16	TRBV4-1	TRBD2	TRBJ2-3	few	TGCGCCAGCAGCCATGGGACTAGCGGGAGGGTGGATACGCAGTATTTT	CASSHGTSGRVDTQYF
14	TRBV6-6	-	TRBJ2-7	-	TGTGCCTGCAGTTACTCGGCGGGACGGTACGAGCAGTACTTC	CACSYSAGRYEQYF
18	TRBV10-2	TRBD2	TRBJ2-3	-	TGCGCCAGCAGTGAGTCGATACTAGCGGGCTCCTACACAGATACGCAGTATTTT	CASSESILAGSYTDTQYF
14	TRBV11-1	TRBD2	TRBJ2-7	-	TGTGCCAGCAGCGGGACTAGCGGGAGGAGCGAGCAGTACTTC	CASSGTSGRSEQYF
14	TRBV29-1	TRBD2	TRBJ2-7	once	TGCAGCGTGAGACTAGCGGGGGACTACTACGAGCAGTACTTC	CSVRLAGDYYEQYF
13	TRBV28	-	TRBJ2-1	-	TGTGCCCATGGGTATGGCTCCTACAATGAGCAGTTCTTC	CAHGYGSYNEQFF
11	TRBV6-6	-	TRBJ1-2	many	TGTGCCAGCAGCCTCGCTGATGGCTACACCTTC	CASSLADGYTF
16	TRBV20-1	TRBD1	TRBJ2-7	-	TGCAGTGCTACCGAACCCGGGACAGGCGACGCCTACGAGCAGTACTTC	CSATEPGTGDAYEQYF
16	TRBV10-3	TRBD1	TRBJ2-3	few	TGTGCCATCAGTGAGGTCAGACAGGGATGGACAGATACGCAGTATTTT	CAISEVRQGWTDTQYF
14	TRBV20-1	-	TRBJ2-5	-	TGCAGTGCTAGCAGGGTACGGGGGCTCGGAGAGCAGTACTTC	CSASRVRGLGEQYF
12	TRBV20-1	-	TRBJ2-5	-	TGCAGTGCTAGGGCTCGCCAAGAGACCCAGTACTTC	CSARARQETQYF
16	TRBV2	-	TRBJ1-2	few	TGTGCCAGCATACCCAATCCGGGCAAACAGGGTCGGGGCTACACCTTC	CASIPNPGKQGRGYTF
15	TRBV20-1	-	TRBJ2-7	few	TGCAGTGCTAAACCTCGACAGGGACTCTCCTACGAGCAGTACTTC	CSAKPRQGLSYEQYF
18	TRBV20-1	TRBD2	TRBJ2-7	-	TGCAGTGCTAGAGATCACGGGACTAGCGGGAGGGCTGTCCACGAGCAGTACTTC	CSARDHGTSGRAVHEQYF